This T cell receptor beta chain was obtained from a study of blood T cell repertoires in COVID-19. About the research overall: Collection of acute and convalescent COVID-19 samples took place in the United States, Italy and Spain. PBMCs, B-cell-depleted T cells, or T cells were the source of the cDNA or gDNA that made up the material.

In the original analysis: Amplification of reference gene primers provided the estimated nucleated cell counts. Repertoires were generated with immunoSEQ multiplex PCR, while TCRdb's copy carries only in-frame clones and drops some. V and J calls and clone size are as listed in that table; D and trimming were resolved from the DNA. Among around 11,000 clones listed, about 90% were seen once. This clone has only a few counts. Germline CDR1 is SEHNR and CDR2 is FQNEAQ (reference sequence). V lost 3 bases, J lost 8 bases, and 3 bases stayed unmatched. This CDR3 is built from 15 residues. This receptor was taken from a human donor in a cohort sampled during active COVID-19. What was sequenced was peripheral blood. The chain has TRBV7-9 and TRBJ2-1; 14 bases match TRBD2. This chain's CDR3 is CASSLTSGGVYEQFF. CDR3 in DNA: TGTGCCAGCAGCTTGACTAGCGGGGGGGTCTATGAGCAGTTCTTC.